This record concerns one T cell receptor (beta chain) sequence. This clonotype occurred many times. Its antigen is currently not known. Qualities for individual bases were not recorded, and no much larger clone is one base off. The record originates from a study of CD8 T cells in ankylosing spondylitis (dated by TCRdb to 2016 to 2017). A note on the overall study: T cell receptor beta repertoires were profiled in healthy donors and ankylosing spondylitis patients so that disease-linked TCR variants could be found. The whole study cohort included about a hundred healthy donors and about two dozen ankylosing spondylitis patients. Peripheral blood was sampled, and synovial fluid was also collected from ankylosing spondylitis patients. General conclusions and limits of the study: Blood from ankylosing spondylitis patients appeared to be characterized by a TCR beta motif made up of seven or eight highly homologous amino acid variants. Some TCR beta motif variants had previously been reported in synovial fluid and blood of reactive arthritis patients, which suggested common disease-initiation mechanisms. Significant enrichment of the disease-linked clones was reported in matched synovial fluid samples from ankylosing spondylitis patients. The disease-linked clones had a CD8+ phenotype and were found at relatively low frequencies in peripheral blood.

From cysteine to phenylalanine, the CDR3 is 16 amino acids long. The kept DNA is CDR3 alone, 48 bases in frame from the first base. From a lookup of the germline V gene, CDR1 and CDR2 are LGHNA and YNFKEQ. The junction shows trimming of 1 base on V and 6 bases on J, and the gene matches do not reach 6 bases of it. Sequencer: Illumina HiSeq 2500. TCR beta libraries were prepared by quantitative 5'-RACE with molecular barcodes. The published analysis was carried out like this. A new computational method, built on a probabilistic model of VDJ rearrangement, was used to identify disease-linked TCR variants. TCRdb itself trimmed the public reads at Q25 with fastp, ran MiXCR and retained productive beta chains. Here each entry gathers all rows of one CDR3 protein and keeps the most common genes and DNA. These V and J calls derive from TCRdb rather than the authors' analysis. The sample table holds about 240,000 distinct CDR3 sequences, of which over 8.5% were seen once. The top ten clonotypes cover about 6.8% of the sample.

The clonotype comes from a male donor with ankylosing spondylitis or in good health (not recorded which). The specimen was blood, either unsorted or a sorted T cell fraction (not recorded which). In this chain, TRBV4-2 is recombined with TRBJ1-4; 9 bases in between match TRBD1. The DNA sequence is as follows: TGTGCCAGCAGCCAAGTTTATTGGGACAGGGATGAAAAACTGTTTTTT. It translates as CASSQVYWDRDEKLFF.